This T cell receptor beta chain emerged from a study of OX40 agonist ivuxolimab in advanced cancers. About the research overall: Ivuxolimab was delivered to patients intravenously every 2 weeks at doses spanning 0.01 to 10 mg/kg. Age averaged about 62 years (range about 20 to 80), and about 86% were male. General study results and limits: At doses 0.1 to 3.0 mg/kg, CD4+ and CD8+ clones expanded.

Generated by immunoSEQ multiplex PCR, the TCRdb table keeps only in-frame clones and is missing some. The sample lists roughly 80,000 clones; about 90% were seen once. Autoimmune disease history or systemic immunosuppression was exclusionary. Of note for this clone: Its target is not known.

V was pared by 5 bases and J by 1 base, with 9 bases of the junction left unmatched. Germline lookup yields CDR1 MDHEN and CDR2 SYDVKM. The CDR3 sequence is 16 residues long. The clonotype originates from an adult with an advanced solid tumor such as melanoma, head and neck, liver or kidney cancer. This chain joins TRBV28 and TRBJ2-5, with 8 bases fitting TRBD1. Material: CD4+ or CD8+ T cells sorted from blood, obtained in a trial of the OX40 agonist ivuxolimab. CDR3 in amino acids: CASSGVGTGPQETQYF. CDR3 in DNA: TGTGCCAGCAGTGGGGTAGGGACAGGCCCCCAAGAGACCCAGTACTTC.